This TCR beta chain was documented in a study of breast tumors, draining lymph nodes, adjacent tissues. The lymph nodes were axillary draining lymph nodes from breast cancer patients. A single count supports this clonotype. TCRdb reanalysed the multiplex PCR reads using MiXCR and keeps one entry per CDR3 protein. There are about 170,000 distinct CDR3 sequences in the sample; about 33% occur only once, and about 4.1% lies in the top ten. The source material was axillary lymph node tissue. The sequence was collected from a female donor with breast cancer. Some clones in this sample may be carry-over from other donors' samples.

The CDR3 loop reads CSATPTSGDTYEQYF. The CDR3 region has the DNA TGCAGTGCCACTCCAACTAGCGGGGACACCTACGAGCAGTACTTC. V gene TRBV20-1 combines with J gene TRBJ2-7; the match to TRBD2 covers 10 bases. CDR3 size: 15 residues. Looked up from germline, CDR1 is DFQATT and CDR2 is SNEGSKA (reference sequence). Germline trimming cut 6 bases from V and 2 bases from J; bases unmatched to any gene: 10.